The rows below give T cell receptor beta chains drawn from one sample of a study of PD-L1 blockade in urothelial cancer. The protocol was immunoSEQ multiplex PCR, while the TCRdb copy is restricted to in-frame clones and leaves out a portion. The sample has some 48,000 clones; 80% to 90% are singletons. This material consisted of PBMCs, taken around atezolizumab (anti-PD-L1) treatment. The receptors were gathered from a man in his sixties or seventies with urothelial cancer. CDR3s leave out the opening cysteine and the closing phenylalanine or tryptophan. Each record gives: D gene, V gene, CDR3 length, CDR3 protein. The D gene is left open where the match is weak.

TRBD1 | TRBV25-1 | 12 | ASSIPGTDDQQY
TRBD2 | TRBV28 | 16 | ASSFWGLGTSGEYEQY
TRBD2 | TRBV2 | 11 | ASAREELNEQF
- | TRBV29-1 | 10 | SVVPGAYEQY
TRBD2 | TRBV4-1 | 15 | ASSQDLTGLATDTQY
- | TRBV28 | 9 | ASRYRDEQY
- | TRBV7-9 | 10 | ASSLVGGKGF
- | TRBV28 | 13 | ASIKISNPGNEQF
- | TRBV30 | 11 | AWSPPQGGEQY
TRBD2 | TRBV9 | 14 | ASSVAPGGDQETQY
TRBD1 | TRBV28 | 12 | ASTTGQTNEKLF
- | TRBV19 | 12 | ASSIPGFPQPQH
- | TRBV28 | 11 | ASSFMRTGELF
TRBD2 | TRBV10-3 | 13 | AISPTSGRGYEQY
TRBD1 | TRBV5-1 | 12 | ASSSPDRANEQF
- | TRBV5-5 | 11 | ASSRDPGQPQH
- | TRBV28 | 14 | ASSPHGGVLNTEAF
- | TRBV2 | 11 | ATSGSGANVLT
- | TRBV28 | 12 | GAGDRTLNTEAF
- | TRBV2 | 12 | ASSEGEVPYEQY
- | TRBV11-1 | 13 | ASSPGESVLYGYT
TRBD1 | TRBV5-1 | 12 | ASSSGTGAEKLF
TRBD2 | TRBV5-1 | 12 | ASSRGAGADEQY
TRBD1 | TRBV7-8 | 15 | ASSFTFGTGLSYEQY
TRBD2 | TRBV28 | 15 | ASSPITSGRAPDTQY
- | TRBV6-1 | 13 | ASSVQADSGNTIY
TRBD1 | TRBV30 | 12 | AWRTGGFNQPQH
- | TRBV6-5 | 10 | ASSYSPNEQY
TRBD2 | TRBV30 | 11 | AWSPGGTDTQY
- | TRBV30 | 11 | AWSLERNTEAF
TRBD2 | TRBV5-1 | 13 | ASSFGLAGVNEQF
- | TRBV5-1 | 15 | ASSLALGGLPSSEAF
- | TRBV18 | 13 | ASSPVGLVRNEQY
TRBD2 | TRBV19 | 15 | ASSQRQREGRYNEQF
TRBD1 | TRBV5-4 | 12 | ASSWTGVGTEAF
- | TRBV11-2 | 13 | ASSYGGQSTGELF
- | TRBV29-1 | 13 | SFIPEGHSGNTIY
TRBD2 | TRBV12-5 | 12 | ASGFPGGSGEQY
TRBD1 | TRBV19 | 12 | ASSTNRGLNGYT
- | TRBV28 | 12 | ASHPGALYTEAF
- | TRBV19 | 12 | ASSIGLGGNEQF